This TCR beta chain was sequenced during a study of blood T cell repertoires in COVID-19. Study background: Samples representing acute and convalescent COVID-19 were sourced from the United States, Italy and Spain. In each case, the material was cDNA or gDNA derived from T cells, B-cell-depleted T cells, or PBMCs.

This CDR3 has 15 amino acids. Germline assignment: CDR1 SGHTA and CDR2 FQGNSA. The V gene end was trimmed by 5 bases and the J gene end by 3 bases; junction bases not matched to a gene: 6. Original processing notes: Reference gene primer amplification in the assay estimated nucleated cell counts. Clones were sequenced by immunoSEQ multiplex PCR, and TCRdb holds only the in-frame ones, with some missing. The V and J calls and clone size were taken over from that table, and D and trimming were inferred from the DNA. The repertoire holds about 180,000 clones, with about 88% as singletons. The sequenced sample was peripheral blood. The V gene is TRBV7-2, the J gene TRBJ2-2; TRBD2 matches at 7 bases. The source of this sequence is a woman in her 30s with active or convalescent COVID-19. The CDR3 loop reads CASSAWDYYTGELFF. The CDR3 coding sequence is TGTGCCAGCAGCGCATGGGACTATTACACCGGGGAGCTGTTTTTT.